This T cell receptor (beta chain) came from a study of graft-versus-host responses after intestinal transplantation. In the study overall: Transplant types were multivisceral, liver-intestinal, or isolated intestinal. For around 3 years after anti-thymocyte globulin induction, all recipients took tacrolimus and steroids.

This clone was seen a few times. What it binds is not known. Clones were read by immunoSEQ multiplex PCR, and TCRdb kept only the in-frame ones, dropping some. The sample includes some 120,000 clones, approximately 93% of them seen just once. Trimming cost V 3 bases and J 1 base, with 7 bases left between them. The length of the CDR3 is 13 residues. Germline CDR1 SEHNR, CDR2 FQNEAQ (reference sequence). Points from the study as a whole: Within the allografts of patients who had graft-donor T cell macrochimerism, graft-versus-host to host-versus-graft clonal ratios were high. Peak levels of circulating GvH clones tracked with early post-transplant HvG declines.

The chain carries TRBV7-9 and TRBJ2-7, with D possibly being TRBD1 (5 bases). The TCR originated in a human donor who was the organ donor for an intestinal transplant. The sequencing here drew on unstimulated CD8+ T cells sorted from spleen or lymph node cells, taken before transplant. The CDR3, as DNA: TGTGCCAGCAGCTTGGACACGTCCTACGAGCAGTACTTC. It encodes CASSLDTSYEQYF.